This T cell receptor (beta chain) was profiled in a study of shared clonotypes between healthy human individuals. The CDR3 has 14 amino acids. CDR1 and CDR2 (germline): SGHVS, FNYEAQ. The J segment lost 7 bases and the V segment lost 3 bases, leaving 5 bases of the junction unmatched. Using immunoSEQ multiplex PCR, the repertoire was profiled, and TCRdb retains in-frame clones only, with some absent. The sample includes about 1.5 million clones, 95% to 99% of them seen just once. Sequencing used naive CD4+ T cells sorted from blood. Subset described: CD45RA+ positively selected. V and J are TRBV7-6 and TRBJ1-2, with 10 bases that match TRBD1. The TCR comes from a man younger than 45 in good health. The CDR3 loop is CASSLRTGGSGYTF. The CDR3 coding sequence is TGTGCCAGCAGCTTGCGGACAGGGGGTAGTGGCTACACCTTC.